One and the same sample provided the 15 T cell receptor beta chains below, sequenced in a study of blood T cell repertoires in COVID-19. Assay used: immunoSEQ multiplex PCR; TCRdb lists only in-frame clones, some missing. Here the sample spans roughly 190,000 clones, approximately 86% being singletons. The material sequenced was PBMCs or T cells enriched from blood (not recorded which). All receptors come from an older woman with acute COVID-19.

The V and J genes are TRBV4-3 and TRBJ1-5; D gene ambiguous. The length of the CDR3 is 14 residues. Trimming stripped 0 bases from V and 7 bases from J, with 10 bases between. Per the germline V gene, CDR1 is LGHNA and CDR2 is YSLEER. CDR3 loop: CASSQDFQEQPQHF. In nucleotides, the CDR3 is TGCGCCAGCAGCCAAGATTTTCAGGAACAGCCCCAGCATTTT.

This clone was found once. The chain uses TRBV27 and TRBJ2-5, with 14 bases matching TRBD2. From germline, CDR1 is MNHEY and CDR2 SMNVEV (reference sequence). V lost 0 bases to trimming and J lost 3 bases; unmatched junction nucleotides: 0. This CDR3 is 16 amino acids long. The CDR3 loop reads CASSLSGLAGEETQYF. CDR3 nucleotides: TGTGCCAGCAGTTTATCGGGACTAGCGGGGGAAGAGACCCAGTACTTC.

The genes are TRBV3-1 (or the pseudogene TRBV3-2) and TRBJ2-5; 7 bases align to TRBD1. Germline CDR1 and CDR2: LGHDT and YNNKEL (reference sequence). Trimming cost V 4 bases and J 5 bases; bases outside gene matches: 10. The CDR3 runs 15 residues. The CDR3 DNA reads TGTGCCAGCAGCCGCGCGCTGACAGGGCGGGAGACCCAGTACTTC. It yields the protein CASSRALTGRETQYF.

This clone was recorded once. The V gene is TRBV23-1, the J gene TRBJ2-7, with TRBD1 matching over 8 bases. TRBV23-1 counts as an open reading frame of uncertain function. The junction had 7 bases not matched to a gene; V was cut back by 0 bases and J by 6 bases. This CDR3 region has 15 residues. The CDR3 DNA reads TGCGCCAGCAGTCAATCGGACAGGGAAACCTCCGAGCAGTACGTC. It is translated as CASSQSDRETSEQYV.

The V gene is TRBV7-9, the J gene TRBJ1-1; 8 bases line up with TRBD1. Germline CDR1 SEHNR, CDR2 FQNEAQ (reference sequence). This CDR3 is built from 14 residues. Losses at the gene ends were 3 bases for V and 5 bases for J; bases not matched to a gene: 5. The CDR3 sequence is CASSFGTGGTEAFF. The CDR3 coding sequence is TGTGCCAGCAGCTTCGGGACAGGAGGTACTGAAGCTTTCTTT.

This rearrangement joins TRBV4-3 to TRBJ1-6; TRBD1 might be the D (5 bases). The CDR3 contains 16 residues. V lost 1 base and J lost 5, with 12 bases in between. CDR1 and CDR2 (germline): LGHNA, YSLEER. In nucleotides, the CDR3 is TGCGCCAGCAGCCAAGTCGTAAAGGGGAATAATTCACCCCTCCACTTT. Its translation is CASSQVVKGNNSPLHF.

The chain has TRBV10-3 and TRBJ1-1; TRBD1 might be the D (6 bases). The CDR3 contains 15 residues. The germline gives CDR1 ENHRY, CDR2 SYGVKD. V dropped 0 bases and J dropped 4 bases, with 12 bases sitting between them. This chain's CDR3 is CAISESGGRVTEAFF. The CDR3 nucleotides read TGTGCCATCAGTGAGTCCGGGGGGCGGGTCACTGAAGCTTTCTTT.

Only one count was recorded for this clone. V and J are TRBV6-4 and TRBJ2-1, with a weak D call TRBD1 (6 bases). Germline V gene data show CDR1 as MRHNA and CDR2 as SNTAGT. The CDR3 totals 16 residues. V dropped 3 bases and J dropped 5 bases, with 17 bases sitting between them. The CDR3 reads CASSETGLGWNNEQFF. The CDR3 DNA reads as TGTGCCAGCAGTGAAACAGGGTTAGGGTGGAACAATGAGCAGTTCTTC.

As regards this clone: Mismatch with germline at one junction end may stem from a read error. This sequence joins TRBV19 and TRBJ2-4, with 7 bases fitting TRBD1. This CDR3 is 12 amino acids long. Germline lookup yields CDR1 LNHDA and CDR2 SQIVND (reference sequence). CDR3 sequence: CATGPAQNIQYF. CDR3 DNA sequence: TGTGCGACAGGGCCAGCCCAAAACATTCAGTACTTC.

The chain recombines TRBV6-5 with TRBJ1-2; D remains unclear. The CDR3 extends over 14 amino acids. The V gene's germline CDR1 is MNHEY and CDR2 SVGAGI. The V end was cut by 4 bases, the J end by 2 bases, with 11 bases between. The CDR3 bases are TGTGCCAGCAGTTCCCCTCCGGAGAACTATGGCTACACCTTC. Protein: CASSSPPENYGYTF.

This clone was observed a few times. V gene TRBV6-2 or TRBV6-3 combines with J gene TRBJ1-2, with 7 bases lining up with TRBD1. CDR1 is MNHEY, CDR2 SVGEGT, per germline. The junction had 5 bases not matched to a gene; V was cut back by 6 bases and J by 4 bases. The CDR3 runs 13 residues. The CDR3 DNA reads as TGTGCCAGCAGCCGGGGACAGAGCTATGGCTACACCTTC. Its protein is CASSRGQSYGYTF.

The chain has TRBV11-3 and TRBJ2-7, with D hard to call. Germline-derived CDR1 and CDR2 are SGHNT and YENEEA. The length of the CDR3 is 13 residues. Between the trimmed V and J ends, which lost 1 base and 4 bases, there was a span of 8 bases. CDR3 in DNA: TGTGCCAGCAGCTTAGGCAGACATTACGAGCAGTACTTC. Encoded protein: CASSLGRHYEQYF.

This clone occurred a few times. The chain uses TRBV9 and TRBJ1-2, with D uncertain. Germline values: CDR1 SGDLS, CDR2 YYNGEE. The length of the CDR3 is 16 residues. Between the trimmed V and J ends, which lost 3 bases and 4 bases, there was a span of 19 bases. The CDR3 is CASSGASLMPRYGYTF. The CDR3 bases are TGTGCCAGCAGCGGGGCGAGTCTAATGCCCCGCTATGGCTACACCTTC.

The chain recombines TRBV6-2 or TRBV6-3 with TRBJ1-1; no definite D call. CDR3 length equals 14 residues. V lost 2 bases, J lost 1 base, and 8 bases lay in between. From germline, CDR1 is MNHEY and CDR2 SVGEGT. As DNA, the CDR3 is TGTGCCAGCAGTTACATAACAGCGAACACTGAAGCTTTCTTT. It specifies CASSYITANTEAFF.

The chain combines TRBV11-2 with TRBJ1-2; TRBD1 matches at 7 bases. This CDR3 is built from 15 residues. CDR1 is SGHAT and CDR2 is FQNNGV in the germline V gene. V lost 1 base to trimming and J lost 8 bases; unmatched junction nucleotides: 10. CDR3 in DNA: TGTGCCAGCAGCTTAGGGAGGAAGGGGGCTGAAGGCTACACCTTC. As protein: CASSLGRKGAEGYTF. Combining the CDR3 with reference TRBV11-2 and TRBJ1-2 gives the whole variable domain EAGVAQSPRYKIIEKRQSVAFWCNPISGHATLYWYQQILGQGPKLLIQFQNNGVVDDSQLPKDRFSAERLKGVDSTLKIQPAKLEDSAVYLCASSLGRKGAEGYTFGSGTRLTVV.